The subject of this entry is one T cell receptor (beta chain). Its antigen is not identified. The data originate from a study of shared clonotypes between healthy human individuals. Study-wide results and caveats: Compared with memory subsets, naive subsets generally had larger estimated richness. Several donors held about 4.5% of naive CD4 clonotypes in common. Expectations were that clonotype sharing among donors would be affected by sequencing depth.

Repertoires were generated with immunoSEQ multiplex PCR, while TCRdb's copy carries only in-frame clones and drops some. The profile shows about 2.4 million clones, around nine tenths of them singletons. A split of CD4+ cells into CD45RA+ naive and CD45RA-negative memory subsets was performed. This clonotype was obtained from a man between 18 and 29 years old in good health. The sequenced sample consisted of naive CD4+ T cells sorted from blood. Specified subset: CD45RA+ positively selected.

The DNA for the CDR3 is TGTGCCAGCAGCTTCTTTCAAGGGTTTCGCGACGAGCAGTACTTC. Protein sequence: CASSFFQGFRDEQYF. The chain combines TRBV11-2 with TRBJ2-7; unclear D gene. In germline, CDR1 is SGHAT, CDR2 FQNNGV. V lost 3 bases and J lost 5, with 17 bases in between. This CDR3 has 15 residues.